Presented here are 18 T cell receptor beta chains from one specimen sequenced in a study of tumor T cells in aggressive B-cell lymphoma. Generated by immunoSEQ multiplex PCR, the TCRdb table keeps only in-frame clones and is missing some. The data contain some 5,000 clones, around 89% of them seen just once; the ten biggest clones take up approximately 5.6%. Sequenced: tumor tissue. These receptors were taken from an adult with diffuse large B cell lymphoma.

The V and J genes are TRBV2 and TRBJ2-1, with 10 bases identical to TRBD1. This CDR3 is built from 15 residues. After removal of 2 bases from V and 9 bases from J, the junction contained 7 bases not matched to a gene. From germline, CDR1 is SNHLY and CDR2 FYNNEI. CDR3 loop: CASSESGQGDGEQFF. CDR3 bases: TGTGCCAGCAGTGAATCAGGACAGGGGGATGGTGAGCAGTTCTTC.

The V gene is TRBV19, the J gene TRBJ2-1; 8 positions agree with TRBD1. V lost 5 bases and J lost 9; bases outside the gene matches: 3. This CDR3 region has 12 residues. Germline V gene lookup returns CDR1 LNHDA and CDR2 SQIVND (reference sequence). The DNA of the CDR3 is TGTGCCAGTAGTCAGGGGGCTGGTGAGCAGTTCTTC. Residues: CASSQGAGEQFF.

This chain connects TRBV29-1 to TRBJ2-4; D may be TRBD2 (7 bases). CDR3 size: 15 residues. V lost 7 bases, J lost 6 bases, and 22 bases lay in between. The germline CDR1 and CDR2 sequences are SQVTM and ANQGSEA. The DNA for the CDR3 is TGCAGCGCCTACTATGCGGGGGCCGGGAGAAACATTCAGTACTTC. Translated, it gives CSAYYAGAGRNIQYF. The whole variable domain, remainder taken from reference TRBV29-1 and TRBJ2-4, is SAVISQKPSRDICQRGTSLTIQCQVDSQVTMMFWYRQQPGQSLTLIATANQGSEATYESGFVIDKFPISRPNLTFSTLTVSNMSPEDSSIYLCSAYYAGAGRNIQYFGAGTRLSVL.

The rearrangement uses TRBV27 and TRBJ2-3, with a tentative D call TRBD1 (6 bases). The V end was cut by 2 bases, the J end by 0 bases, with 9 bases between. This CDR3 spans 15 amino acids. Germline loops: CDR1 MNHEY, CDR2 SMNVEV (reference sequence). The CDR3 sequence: CASSLGGISTDTQYF. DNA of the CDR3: TGTGCCAGCAGTTTAGGGGGCATTAGCACAGATACGCAGTATTTT.

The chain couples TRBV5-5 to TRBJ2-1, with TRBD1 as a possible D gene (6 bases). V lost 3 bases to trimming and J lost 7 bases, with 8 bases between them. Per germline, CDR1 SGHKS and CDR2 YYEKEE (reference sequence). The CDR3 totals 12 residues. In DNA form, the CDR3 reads TGTGCCAGCAGCTCCCAGGGGAATGAGCAGTTCTTC. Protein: CASSSQGNEQFF.

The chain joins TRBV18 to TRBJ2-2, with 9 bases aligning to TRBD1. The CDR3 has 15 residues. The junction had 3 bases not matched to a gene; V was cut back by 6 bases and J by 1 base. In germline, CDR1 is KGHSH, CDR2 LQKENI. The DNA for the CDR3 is TGTGCCAGCTCCCCGGGACAGGGGAACACCGGGGAGCTGTTTTTT. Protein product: CASSPGQGNTGELFF. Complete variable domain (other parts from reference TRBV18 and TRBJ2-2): NAGVMQNPRHLVRRRGQEARLRCSPMKGHSHVYWYRQLPEEGLKFMVYLQKENIIDESGMPKERFSAEFPKEGPSILRIQQVVRGDSAAYFCASSPGQGNTGELFFGEGSRLTVL.

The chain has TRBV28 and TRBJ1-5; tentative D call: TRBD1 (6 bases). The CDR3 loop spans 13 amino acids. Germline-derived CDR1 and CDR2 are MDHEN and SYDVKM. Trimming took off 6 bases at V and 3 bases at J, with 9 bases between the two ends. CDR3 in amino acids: CASRQGHNQPQHF. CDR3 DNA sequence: TGTGCCAGCAGGCAGGGGCACAATCAGCCCCAGCATTTT.

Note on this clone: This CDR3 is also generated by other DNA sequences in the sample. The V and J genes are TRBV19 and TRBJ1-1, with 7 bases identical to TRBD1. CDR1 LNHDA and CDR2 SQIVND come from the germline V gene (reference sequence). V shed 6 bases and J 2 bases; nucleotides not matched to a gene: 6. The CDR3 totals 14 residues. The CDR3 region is CASRRTGLNTEAFF. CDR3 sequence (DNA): TGTGCCAGTAGGCGGACAGGCCTAAACACTGAAGCTTTCTTT.

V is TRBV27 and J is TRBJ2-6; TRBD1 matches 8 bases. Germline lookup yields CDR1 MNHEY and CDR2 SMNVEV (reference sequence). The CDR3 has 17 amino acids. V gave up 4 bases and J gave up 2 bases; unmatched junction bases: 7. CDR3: CASSSGTGLTGANVLTF. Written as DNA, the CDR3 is TGTGCCAGCAGTTCCGGGACAGGCCTCACTGGGGCCAACGTCCTGACTTTC.

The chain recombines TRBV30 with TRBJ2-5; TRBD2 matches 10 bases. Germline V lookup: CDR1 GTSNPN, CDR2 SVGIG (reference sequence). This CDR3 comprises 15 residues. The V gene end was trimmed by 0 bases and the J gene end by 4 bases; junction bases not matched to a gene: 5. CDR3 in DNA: TGTGCCTGGAGTGTACCTAGCGGGGGTTCAGAGACCCAGTACTTC. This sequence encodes CAWSVPSGGSETQYF. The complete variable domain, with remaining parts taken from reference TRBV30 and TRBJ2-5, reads SQTIHQWPATLVQPVGSPLSLECTVEGTSNPNLYWYRQAAGRGLQLLFYSVGIGQISSEVPQNLSASRPQDRQFILSSKKLLLSDSGFYLCAWSVPSGGSETQYFGPGTRLLVL.

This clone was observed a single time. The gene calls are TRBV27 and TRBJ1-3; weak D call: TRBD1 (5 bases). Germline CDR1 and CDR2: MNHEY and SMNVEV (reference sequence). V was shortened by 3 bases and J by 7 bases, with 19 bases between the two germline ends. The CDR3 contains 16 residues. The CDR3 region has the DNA TGTGCCAGCAGTTTCGTTGGGGGAGGTATCGGGAACACCATATATTTT. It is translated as CASSFVGGGIGNTIYF.

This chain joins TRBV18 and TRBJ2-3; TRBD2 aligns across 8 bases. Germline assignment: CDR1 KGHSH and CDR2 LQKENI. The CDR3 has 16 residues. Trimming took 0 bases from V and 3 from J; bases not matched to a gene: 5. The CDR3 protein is CASSPPGLAGTDTQYF. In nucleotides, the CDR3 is TGTGCCAGCTCACCACCGGGCCTAGCGGGTACAGATACGCAGTATTTT.

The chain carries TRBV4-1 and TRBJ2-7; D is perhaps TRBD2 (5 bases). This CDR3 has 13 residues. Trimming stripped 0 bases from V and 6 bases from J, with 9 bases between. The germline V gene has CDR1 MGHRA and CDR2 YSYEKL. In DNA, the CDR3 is TGCGCCAGCAGCCAAGATACGGAGGCCGAGCAGTACTTC. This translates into CASSQDTEAEQYF.

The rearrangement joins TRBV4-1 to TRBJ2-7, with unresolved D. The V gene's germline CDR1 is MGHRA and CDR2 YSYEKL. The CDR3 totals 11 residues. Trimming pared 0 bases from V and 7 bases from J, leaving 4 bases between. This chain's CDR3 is CASSQDREQYF. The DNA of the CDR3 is TGCGCCAGCAGCCAAGACAGGGAGCAGTACTTC.

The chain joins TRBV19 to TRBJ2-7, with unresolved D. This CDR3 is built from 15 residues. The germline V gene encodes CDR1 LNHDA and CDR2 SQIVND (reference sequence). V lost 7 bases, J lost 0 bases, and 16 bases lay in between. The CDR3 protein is CASTPSAVSSYEQYF. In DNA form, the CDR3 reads TGTGCCAGTACCCCATCTGCGGTGAGCTCCTACGAGCAGTACTTC.

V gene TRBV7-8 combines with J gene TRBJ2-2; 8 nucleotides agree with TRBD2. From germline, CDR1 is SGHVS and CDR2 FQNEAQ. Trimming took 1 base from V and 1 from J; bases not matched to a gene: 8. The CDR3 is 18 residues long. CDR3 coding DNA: TGTGCCAGCAGCTTAGGGAAGGTAGCGGGGTTGAACACCGGGGAGCTGTTTTTT. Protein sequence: CASSLGKVAGLNTGELFF.

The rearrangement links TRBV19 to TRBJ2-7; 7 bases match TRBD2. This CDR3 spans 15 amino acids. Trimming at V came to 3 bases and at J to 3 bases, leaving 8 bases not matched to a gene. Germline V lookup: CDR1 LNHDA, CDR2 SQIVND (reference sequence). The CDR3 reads CASSMRERVDYEQYF. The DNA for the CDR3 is TGTGCCAGTAGTATGCGGGAGCGGGTGGACTACGAGCAGTACTTC.

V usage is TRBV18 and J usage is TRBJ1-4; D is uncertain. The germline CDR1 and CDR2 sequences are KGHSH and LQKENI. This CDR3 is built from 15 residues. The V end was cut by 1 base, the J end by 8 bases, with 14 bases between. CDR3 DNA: TGTGCCAGCTCACCACTTCGACAAGGCTCGGAAAAACTGTTTTTT. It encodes CASSPLRQGSEKLFF.